The rows below give T cell receptor beta chains drawn from one sample of a study of T-cell reconstitution after alpha-beta-depleted transplantation in children. Using its own MiXCR run on the PCR reads, TCRdb lists one record per CDR3 protein. The table records about 400,000 distinct CDR3 sequences, about 20% of them present only once. The sequences come from PBMCs from the stem cell graft donor, collected from the stem cell graft. These receptors came from a human donor who donated a stem cell graft to a child with acute myeloid leukemia. Each CDR3 is given with its conserved first and last residue. D genes are given only for firm matches. Only some rows state a clone size, as once, few, many or a class for expanded clones.

V gene	clone size	D gene	J gene	CDR3 DNA	CDR3 protein
TRBV20-1	-	-	TRBJ2-7	TGCAGTGCCAAGGCTCGGGGCTCTGAGATATCCGAGCAGTACTTC	CSAKARGSEISEQYF
TRBV5-1	few	-	TRBJ2-1	TGCGCCAGCAGCTTGGGGCAGGGCGAATGGGATGAGCAGTTCTTC	CASSLGQGEWDEQFF
TRBV5-6	-	TRBD1	TRBJ1-3	TGTGCCAGCAGCTATGACCGGACAGGGGGAGAAAACACCATATATTTT	CASSYDRTGGENTIYF
TRBV19	-	-	TRBJ1-2	TGTGCCAGTAGTGTATTCCCTCGCAGGGCCTATTATGGCTACACCTTC	CASSVFPRRAYYGYTF
TRBV24-1	-	-	TRBJ2-7	TGTGCCACCAGTGACGGGACCCCCTACGAGCAGTACTTC	CATSDGTPYEQYF
TRBV7-6	few	TRBD2	TRBJ2-3	TGTGCCAGCAGCTTAGATCGGCAAAGCGGGACCTATTCCGATACGCAGTATTTT	CASSLDRQSGTYSDTQYF
TRBV20-1	-	-	TRBJ1-5	TGCAGTGCTAGAACCGGGAACAATCAGCCCCAGCATTTT	CSARTGNNQPQHF
TRBV24-1	many	TRBD2	TRBJ2-7	TGTGCCACCTCCCCCAATCGGGAGGACGAGCAGTACTTC	CATSPNREDEQYF
TRBV10-3	few	TRBD2	TRBJ2-7	TGTGCCATCAGTGATCCGGGACTAGCGGGGCCCTACGAGCAGTACTTC	CAISDPGLAGPYEQYF
TRBV5-1	-	-	TRBJ2-5	TGCGCCAGCAGCTTGGCCATAGAGACCCAGTACTTC	CASSLAIETQYF
TRBV5-1	-	-	TRBJ2-6	TGCGCCAGCAGCTTGGAACTGCGCTCTGGGGCCAACGTCCTGACTTTC	CASSLELRSGANVLTF
TRBV24-1	few	TRBD2	TRBJ2-1	TGTGCCACTGGGGGCGGGAGGGCCCATGAGCAGTTCTTC	CATGGGRAHEQFF
TRBV12-5	-	TRBD1	TRBJ1-2	TGTGCTAGTGGTTTGCCCCCGGGACAGAACTATGGCTACACCTTC	CASGLPPGQNYGYTF
TRBV20-1	many	TRBD1	TRBJ2-1	TGCAGTGCTAGACTAAGACAGGGGGCGCACAATGAGCAGTTCTTC	CSARLRQGAHNEQFF
TRBV28	many	-	TRBJ2-7	TGTGCCAGCAGTTTACAGGGAGGAACCTACGAGCAGTACTTC	CASSLQGGTYEQYF
TRBV14	many	TRBD2	TRBJ2-1	TGTGCCAGCAGGATGACTAGCGGCTCCTACAATGAGCAGTTCTTC	CASRMTSGSYNEQFF
TRBV28	-	-	TRBJ2-7	TGTGCCACCATCGGGGCAGGGAGGTACGAGCAGTACTTC	CATIGAGRYEQYF
TRBV27	-	TRBD2	TRBJ2-2	TGTGCCAGCGGGCGGGAGCTGAGGACCGGGGAGCTGTTTTTT	CASGRELRTGELFF
TRBV7-6	-	-	TRBJ2-1	TGTGCCAGCAGCTCCCCGGCTAGTGAGCAGTTCTTC	CASSSPASEQFF
TRBV29-1	-	TRBD1	TRBJ2-1	TGCAGCGTTGAACTACAGGGGGCCTACAATGAGCAGTTCTTC	CSVELQGAYNEQFF
TRBV6-2/TRBV6-3	-	TRBD2	TRBJ2-7	TGTGCCAGCAGCCGACGGACTAGCGCCCTCTCCTACGAGCAGTACTTC	CASSRRTSALSYEQYF
TRBV20-1	many	TRBD2	TRBJ2-1	TGCAGTGCTAGAGATACTTCTCCGGGACTAGCGGGAGTGAGGGCCTACAATGAGCAGTTCTTC	CSARDTSPGLAGVRAYNEQFF
TRBV20-1	few	-	TRBJ2-7	TGCAGTGCTAGAGATCCCAGTTACCACGAGCAGTACTTC	CSARDPSYHEQYF
TRBV12-3/TRBV12-4	-	TRBD2	TRBJ2-5	TGTGCCAGCAGCTTAGCGGGATGGCAGACCCAGTACTTC	CASSLAGWQTQYF
TRBV4-3	-	-	TRBJ2-7	TGCGCCAGCAGGATACAAGGACAGACCTACGAGCAGTACTTC	CASRIQGQTYEQYF
TRBV7-6	-	TRBD2	TRBJ2-3	TGTGCCAGCAGCGTTATGGGACTAGCGTCGACAGATACGCAGTATTTT	CASSVMGLASTDTQYF
TRBV5-1	many	-	TRBJ2-2	TGCGCCAGCAGCTCCGTCGGGGAGCTGTTTTTT	CASSSVGELFF
TRBV28	many	TRBD1	TRBJ1-4	TGTGCCAGCAGTTCCCCGGACAGGAAGGGAAAACTGTTTTTT	CASSSPDRKGKLFF
TRBV12-3/TRBV12-4	-	TRBD2	TRBJ2-4	TGTGCCAGCAGTTTCATGTTAGCGGGAGGGCCCGAAAACATTCAGTACTTC	CASSFMLAGGPENIQYF
TRBV4-2	many	TRBD2	TRBJ2-7	TGTGCCAGCAGCCAAGAGAGCGGGAGCTCCTACGAGCAGTACTTC	CASSQESGSSYEQYF
TRBV15	few	TRBD1	TRBJ1-4	TGTGCCACCAGCGGACGGGACAGGGGTTCGGAAAAACTGTTTTTT	CATSGRDRGSEKLFF
TRBV29-1	-	-	TRBJ2-3	TGCAGCGCCCTAGGTGGGTTTAGCGGAAGCACAGATACGCAGTATTTT	CSALGGFSGSTDTQYF
TRBV5-1	few	TRBD1	TRBJ2-7	TGCGCCAGCACCTCGGACAGGGAGTTCGAGCAGTACTTC	CASTSDREFEQYF
TRBV12-3/TRBV12-4	many	TRBD1	TRBJ2-7	TGTGCCAGCAGTTGGGACAGGGGGAGACCCTACGAGCAGTACTTC	CASSWDRGRPYEQYF
TRBV13	-	TRBD2	TRBJ2-3	TGTGCCAGCAGCTTAGCCGGCGGGAGGAGGTCAGATACGCAGTATTTT	CASSLAGGRRSDTQYF
TRBV7-2	few	-	TRBJ2-3	TGTGCCAGCAGCTCCTTTAAAGAAGATACGCAGTATTTT	CASSSFKEDTQYF
TRBV5-1	-	TRBD2	TRBJ2-1	TGCGCCAGCAGCCTCCGGGGTAGCGGGAGGGGGGGCTACAATGAGCAGTTCTTC	CASSLRGSGRGGYNEQFF
TRBV12-3/TRBV12-4	few	-	TRBJ1-5	TGTGCCAGCAGTGTCGACCTCAATCAGCCCCAGCATTTT	CASSVDLNQPQHF
TRBV9	-	TRBD2	TRBJ2-2	TGTGCCAGCAGCGTAAGCGGGAGTAATCTCGGGGAGCTGTTTTTT	CASSVSGSNLGELFF
TRBV27	-	-	TRBJ2-1	TGTGCCAGCAGGGCAGGTTCCTACAATGAGCAGTTCTTC	CASRAGSYNEQFF
TRBV3-1	-	-	TRBJ2-7	TGTGCCAGCAGCCAAGGGCGGTTCACCTACGAGCAGTACTTC	CASSQGRFTYEQYF
TRBV20-1	-	-	TRBJ2-3	TGCAGTGCGGTCGCGGGGAGCACAGATACGCAGTATTTT	CSAVAGSTDTQYF
TRBV7-8	-	-	TRBJ2-7	TGTGCCAGCAGCTTAGCATCGCGAGACTCCTACGAGCAGTACTTC	CASSLASRDSYEQYF
TRBV6-1	few	TRBD2	TRBJ2-7	TGTGCCAGCAGTGAGGGAGGGAACTACGAGCAGTACTTC	CASSEGGNYEQYF
TRBV7-2	few	-	TRBJ2-2	TGTGCCAGCAGCTTATTGGGAGGTGACACCGGGGAGCTGTTTTTT	CASSLLGGDTGELFF
TRBV28	few	TRBD1	TRBJ2-7	TGTGCCAGCAGACTTACCGGACAGGGATCCTACTACGAGCAGTACTTC	CASRLTGQGSYYEQYF
TRBV5-1	-	-	TRBJ2-5	TGCGCCAGGGACCAAGAGACCCAGTACTTC	CARDQETQYF
TRBV24-1	many	-	TRBJ2-1	TGTGCCACCAGTGATTTGCGTACGCCTAACAATGAGCAGTTCTTC	CATSDLRTPNNEQFF
TRBV25-1	-	TRBD1	TRBJ2-5	TGTGCCAGCAGTGAACCGGGACAGCCGTACCAAGAGACCCAGTACTTC	CASSEPGQPYQETQYF
TRBV29-1	many	TRBD1	TRBJ1-1	TGCAGCACCCGACAGGGAGACACTGAAGCTTTCTTT	CSTRQGDTEAFF
TRBV7-6	few	TRBD1	TRBJ2-1	TGTGCCAGCAGCTTGCAAGACAGGGGGTCACTCTACAATGAGCAGTTCTTC	CASSLQDRGSLYNEQFF
TRBV28	few	-	TRBJ2-7	TGTGCCAGCAGTTCCCCCCAGCGCCGGTACTTC	CASSSPQRRYF
TRBV4-3	-	-	TRBJ2-4	TGCGCCAGCAGCCAAGATTTTCGGGGGTCGAACATTCAGTACTTC	CASSQDFRGSNIQYF
TRBV7-2	-	-	TRBJ2-1	TGTGCCAGCAGCTTAGCCCTCTTCGACCTAGGTCGTACAAATGAGCAGTTCTTC	CASSLALFDLGRTNEQFF
TRBV5-6	few	-	TRBJ2-1	TGTGCCAGCAGTCAGTCCTACAATGAGCAGTTCTTC	CASSQSYNEQFF